One sample yielded the 17 T cell receptor beta chains listed below, sequenced in a study of T-cell memory formation after mild COVID-19. TCRdb re-derived calls from the 5' RACE reads in MiXCR, one entry per CDR3 protein. The sample has about 500,000 distinct CDR3 sequences; roughly 20% are singletons. What was sequenced was PBMCs or a T cell subset sorted from them (not recorded which). Source of these receptors: an adult woman who had mild COVID-19 (a few samples of this study predate the infection). Cell type and time point are not known.

The chain uses TRBV9 and TRBJ2-5; possible D gene TRBD2, 5 bases. Trimming left V 3 bases short and J 4 bases short, with 10 bases between. CDR1 and CDR2 from the germline V gene are SGDLS and YYNGEE. The CDR3 length is 13 residues. DNA for the CDR3: TGTGCCAGCAGCGCCCCGGCGGGAGAGACCCAGTACTTC. Protein: CASSAPAGETQYF.

This clonotype was detected a few times. The chain combines TRBV28 with TRBJ2-3, with 7 bases lining up with TRBD2. With V trimmed by 4 bases and J by 0 bases, 13 bases remained unmatched. CDR1 MDHEN and CDR2 SYDVKM come from the germline V gene. CDR3 length equals 18 residues. For the CDR3, the DNA is TGTGCCAGCAGTTCCAACATCCGAGCGGGGTCTAGCACAGATACGCAGTATTTT. This gives the protein CASSSNIRAGSSTDTQYF.

This clonotype came up a few times. V usage is TRBV19 and J usage is TRBJ1-5; no clear D gene. CDR1 and CDR2 (germline): LNHDA, SQIVND (reference sequence). The V end lost 7 bases, the J end lost 2 bases, and 18 bases lay between the germline ends. The CDR3 contains 16 residues. DNA for the CDR3: TGTGCCAGTAAGTTGGCAGGCCTTTCGGGCAATCAGCCCCAGCATTTT. This translates into CASKLAGLSGNQPQHF.

The chain recombines TRBV24-1 with TRBJ1-2; D uncertain. The CDR3 covers 13 residues. From germline, CDR1 is KGHDR and CDR2 SFDVKD. V lost 3 bases and J 4 bases, leaving 8 bases between the germline ends. Here the CDR3 reads CATSDPGGYGYTF. The CDR3 nucleotides read TGTGCCACCAGTGATCCGGGCGGCTATGGCTACACCTTC.

V gene TRBV7-9 combines with J gene TRBJ2-5; D might be TRBD1 or TRBD2, each matching 6 bases. Trimming took 6 bases from V and 5 from J, leaving 16 bases between them. Per the germline V gene, CDR1 is SEHNR and CDR2 is FQNEAQ (reference sequence). This CDR3 is built from 14 residues. DNA for the CDR3: TGTGCCAGCAGAGTGGGGGGCTGGAGGGAGACCCAGTACTTC. It codes for CASRVGGWRETQYF.

This chain links TRBV7-8 with TRBJ2-3; no clear D gene. Germline V gene lookup returns CDR1 SGHVS and CDR2 FQNEAQ. The ends were cut back, 3 bases at V and 1 base at J, with 14 bases in the middle. There are 16 residues in the CDR3. The CDR3 protein is CASSFRTGQGTDTQYF. The CDR3, as DNA: TGTGCCAGCAGCTTCCGGACCGGTCAAGGCACAGATACGCAGTATTTT. Filled out from reference TRBV7-8 and TRBJ2-3, the complete variable domain reads GAGVSQSPRYKVAKRGQDVALRCDPISGHVSLFWYQQALGQGPEFLTYFQNEAQLDKSGLPSDRFFAERPEGSVSTLKIQRTQQEDSAVYLCASSFRTGQGTDTQYFGPGTRLTVL.

This clonotype turned up a few times. This chain connects TRBV6-6 to TRBJ2-7, with 11 nucleotides matching TRBD2. CDR1 is MNHNY, CDR2 SVGAGI, per germline (reference sequence). V shed 6 bases, J shed 0 bases, and the junction held 10 bases outside the gene matches. This CDR3 is built from 17 residues. The CDR3 nucleotides are TGTGCCAGCAGGGGGACTAGCGGATTCCAGAGCTCCTACGAGCAGTACTTC. Translation gives CASRGTSGFQSSYEQYF.

V and J are TRBV7-8 and TRBJ2-3; 7 nucleotides agree with TRBD1. The germline CDR1 and CDR2 sequences are SGHVS and FQNEAQ. Trimming removed 4 bases from V and 0 bases from J; junction bases left unmatched: 4. The CDR3 has 15 amino acids. The CDR3 bases are TGTGCCAGCAGCTGGACAGGCTCTAGCACAGATACGCAGTATTTT. It yields the protein CASSWTGSSTDTQYF. The full variable domain, completed using reference TRBV7-8 and TRBJ2-3, is GAGVSQSPRYKVAKRGQDVALRCDPISGHVSLFWYQQALGQGPEFLTYFQNEAQLDKSGLPSDRFFAERPEGSVSTLKIQRTQQEDSAVYLCASSWTGSSTDTQYFGPGTRLTVL.

The gene calls are TRBV9 and TRBJ1-2; maybe TRBD1 (6 bases). Germline CDR1 and CDR2: SGDLS and YYNGEE. The germline V and J ends were trimmed by 3 bases and 4 bases, with 13 bases remaining between them. The CDR3 extends over 14 amino acids. CDR3 region: CASSANTGTYGYTF. The DNA for the CDR3 is TGTGCCAGCAGCGCGAACACAGGGACCTATGGCTACACCTTC.

This chain joins TRBV20-1 and TRBJ2-1; unclear D gene. Trimming took off 0 bases at V and 6 bases at J, with 9 bases between the two ends. From germline, CDR1 is DFQATT and CDR2 SNEGSKA (reference sequence). CDR3 size: 13 residues. CDR3 nucleotide sequence: TGCAGTGCTAGAGATCGGAAAGGCAATGAGCAGTTCTTC. It encodes CSARDRKGNEQFF.

This clonotype was recorded a few times. The chain recombines TRBV18 with TRBJ2-3, with D possibly called TRBD1 or TRBD2 (5 bases each). Trimming cost V 2 bases and J 3 bases, with 15 bases left between them. Germline values: CDR1 KGHSH, CDR2 LQKENI. The CDR3 runs to 16 residues. The CDR3 DNA follows: TGTGCCAGCTCACCAACTCTTCAGGGCGGGACAGATACGCAGTATTTT. It is translated as CASSPTLQGGTDTQYF.

The chain has TRBV10-3 and TRBJ1-1; no clear D. Germline V lookup: CDR1 ENHRY, CDR2 SYGVKD. V gave up 8 bases and J gave up 0 bases, with 7 bases separating them. This CDR3 has 12 amino acids. In DNA form, the CDR3 reads TGTGCCATCTCTGGGGTGAACACTGAAGCTTTCTTT. This sequence encodes CAISGVNTEAFF.

This clonotype appeared a few times. The chain joins TRBV2 to TRBJ2-1, with 9 bases that match TRBD1. CDR3 length: 16 residues. The V segment lost 1 base and the J segment 4 bases; nucleotides outside the gene matches: 5. Germline CDR1 and CDR2: SNHLY and FYNNEI. The CDR3, as DNA: TGTGCCAGCAGTGAAGTTGGACAGGGGCTATACAATGAGCAGTTCTTC. It specifies CASSEVGQGLYNEQFF. The full variable domain, completed using reference TRBV2 and TRBJ2-1, is EPEVTQTPSHQVTQMGQEVILRCVPISNHLYFYWYRQILGQKVEFLVSFYNNEISEKSEIFDDQFSVERPDGSNFTLKIRSTKLEDSAMYFCASSEVGQGLYNEQFFGPGTRLTVL.

The rearrangement links TRBV4-3 to TRBJ2-1; unclear D gene. From germline, CDR1 is LGHNA and CDR2 YSLEER. The V end was cut by 2 bases, the J end by 8 bases, with 19 bases between. The CDR3 spans 16 residues. CDR3 sequence (DNA): TGCGCCAGCAGCCAAAGGCCCGGCCCAACGGGCGATGAGCAGTTCTTC. Amino acid sequence: CASSQRPGPTGDEQFF.

This clonotype was detected a few times. The rearrangement joins TRBV3-1 to TRBJ2-5, with D possibly being TRBD2 (6 bases). V shed 4 bases and J shed 1 base, with 10 bases lying between them. This CDR3 has 14 residues. The germline gives CDR1 LGHDT, CDR2 YNNKEL (reference sequence). CDR3 amino acids: CASSRGLAQETQYF. Here the CDR3 DNA reads TGTGCCAGCAGCCGGGGACTGGCCCAAGAGACCCAGTACTTC.

The genes are TRBV7-9 and TRBJ2-3, with D possibly being TRBD2 (6 bases). CDR1 SEHNR and CDR2 FQNEAQ come from the germline V gene (reference sequence). V lost 5 bases and J 1 base, leaving 13 bases between the germline ends. The CDR3 length is 15 residues. The CDR3 sequence: CASSQGLDRTDTQYF. The CDR3 DNA reads as TGTGCCAGCAGCCAGGGACTGGACCGCACAGATACGCAGTATTTT.

The V call is TRBV6-5, the J call TRBJ2-7, with D perhaps TRBD2 (7 bases). Germline V lookup: CDR1 MNHEY, CDR2 SVGAGI. The germline V and J ends were trimmed by 6 bases and 6 bases, with 15 bases remaining between them. The CDR3 length is 13 residues. CDR3 DNA: TGTGCCAGCAGGCGGGGAGGGGGGAGCGAGCAGTACTTC. Translation: CASRRGGGSEQYF.